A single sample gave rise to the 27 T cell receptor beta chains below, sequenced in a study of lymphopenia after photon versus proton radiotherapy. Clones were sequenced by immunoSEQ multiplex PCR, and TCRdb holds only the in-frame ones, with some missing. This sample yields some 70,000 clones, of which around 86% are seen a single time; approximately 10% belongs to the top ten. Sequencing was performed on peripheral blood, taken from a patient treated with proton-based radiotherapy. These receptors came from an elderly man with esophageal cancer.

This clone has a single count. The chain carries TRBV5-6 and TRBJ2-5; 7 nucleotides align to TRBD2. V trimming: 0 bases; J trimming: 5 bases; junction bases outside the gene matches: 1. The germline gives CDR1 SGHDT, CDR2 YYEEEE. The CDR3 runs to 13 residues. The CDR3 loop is CASSLVGGETQYF. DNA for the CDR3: TGTGCCAGCAGCTTGGTCGGGGGGGAGACCCAGTACTTC.

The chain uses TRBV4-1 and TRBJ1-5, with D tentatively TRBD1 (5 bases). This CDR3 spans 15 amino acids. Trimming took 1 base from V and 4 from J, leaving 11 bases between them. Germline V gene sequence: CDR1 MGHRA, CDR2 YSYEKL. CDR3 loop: CASSQGGLPNQPQHF. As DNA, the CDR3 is TGCGCCAGCAGCCAAGGGGGACTCCCTAATCAGCCCCAGCATTTT.

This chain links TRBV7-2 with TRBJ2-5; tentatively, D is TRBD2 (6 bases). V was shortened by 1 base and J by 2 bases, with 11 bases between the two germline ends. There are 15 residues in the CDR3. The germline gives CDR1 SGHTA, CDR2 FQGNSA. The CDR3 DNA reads TGTGCCAGCAGCTTAGACGGAGGGTTTCAAGAGACCCAGTACTTC. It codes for CASSLDGGFQETQYF. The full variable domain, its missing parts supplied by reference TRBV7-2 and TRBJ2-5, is GAGVSQSPSNKVTEKGKDVELRCDPISGHTALYWYRQSLGQGLEFLIYFQGNSAPDKSGLPSDRFSAERTGGSVSTLTIQRTQQEDSAVYLCASSLDGGFQETQYFGPGTRLLVL.

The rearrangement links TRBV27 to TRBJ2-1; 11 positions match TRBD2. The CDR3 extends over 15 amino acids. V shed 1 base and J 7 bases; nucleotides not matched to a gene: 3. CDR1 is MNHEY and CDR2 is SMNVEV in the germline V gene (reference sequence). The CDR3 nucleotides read TGTGCCAGCAGTTTATGGGCTAGCGGGAGGAATGAGCAGTTCTTC. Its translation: CASSLWASGRNEQFF.

This CDR3 is CASRGSYSNQPQHF. The CDR3 coding sequence is TGTGCCAGCAGGGGGTCCTATAGCAATCAGCCCCAGCATTTT. V gene TRBV6-5 combines with J gene TRBJ1-5; D is ambiguous. Trimming shortened V by 6 bases and J by 0 bases, and 9 bases separated the two germline ends. This CDR3 spans 14 amino acids. The germline V gene has CDR1 MNHEY and CDR2 SVGAGI.

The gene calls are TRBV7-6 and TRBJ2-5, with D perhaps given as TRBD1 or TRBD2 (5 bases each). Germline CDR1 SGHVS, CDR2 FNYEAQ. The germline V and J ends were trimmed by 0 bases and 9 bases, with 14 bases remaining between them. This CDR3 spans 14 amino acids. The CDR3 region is CASSLAGPVRAQYF. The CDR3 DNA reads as TGTGCCAGCAGCTTAGCGGGACCAGTCAGGGCCCAGTACTTC.

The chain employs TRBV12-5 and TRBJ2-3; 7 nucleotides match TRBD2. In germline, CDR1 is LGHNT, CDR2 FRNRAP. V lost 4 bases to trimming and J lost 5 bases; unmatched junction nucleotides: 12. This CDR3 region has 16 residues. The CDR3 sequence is CASGSSSSGPGDTQYF. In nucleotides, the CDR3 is TGTGCTAGTGGTTCATCGTCTAGCGGACCCGGAGATACGCAGTATTTT.

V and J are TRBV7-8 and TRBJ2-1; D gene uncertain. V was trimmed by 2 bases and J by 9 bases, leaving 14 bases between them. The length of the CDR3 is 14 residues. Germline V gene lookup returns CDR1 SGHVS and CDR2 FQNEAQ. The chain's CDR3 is CASSLSGRQGEQFF. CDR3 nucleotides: TGTGCCAGCAGCTTATCTGGCAGACAAGGTGAGCAGTTCTTC.

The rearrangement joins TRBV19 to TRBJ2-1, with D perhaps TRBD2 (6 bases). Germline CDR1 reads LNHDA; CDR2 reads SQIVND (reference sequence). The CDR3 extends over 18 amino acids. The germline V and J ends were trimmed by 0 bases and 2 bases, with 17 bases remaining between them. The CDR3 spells CASSIDPPRTTPYNEQFF. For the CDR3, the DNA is TGTGCCAGTAGTATAGATCCGCCTCGGACTACCCCCTACAATGAGCAGTTCTTC.

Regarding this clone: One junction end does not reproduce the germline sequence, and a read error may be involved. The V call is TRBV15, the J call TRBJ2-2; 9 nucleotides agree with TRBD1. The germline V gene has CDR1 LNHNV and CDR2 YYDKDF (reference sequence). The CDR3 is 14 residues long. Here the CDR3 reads CATPGTGQHRGAVF. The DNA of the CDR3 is TGTGCCACCCCCGGGACAGGGCAGCACCGGGGAGCTGTTTTT.

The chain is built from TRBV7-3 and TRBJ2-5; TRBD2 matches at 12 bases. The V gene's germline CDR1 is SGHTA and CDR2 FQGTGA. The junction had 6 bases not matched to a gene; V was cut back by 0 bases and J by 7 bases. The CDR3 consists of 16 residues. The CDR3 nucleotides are TGTGCCAGCAGCTTAACGACTAGCGGGGGCCTAGGGACCCAGTACTTC. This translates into CASSLTTSGGLGTQYF.

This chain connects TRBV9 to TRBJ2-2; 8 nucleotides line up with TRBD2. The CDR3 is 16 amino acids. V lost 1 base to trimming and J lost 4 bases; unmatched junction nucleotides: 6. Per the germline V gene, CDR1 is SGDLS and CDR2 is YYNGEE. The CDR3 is CASSVFSGTATGELFF. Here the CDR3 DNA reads TGTGCCAGCAGCGTATTTAGCGGGACGGCCACCGGGGAGCTGTTTTTT.

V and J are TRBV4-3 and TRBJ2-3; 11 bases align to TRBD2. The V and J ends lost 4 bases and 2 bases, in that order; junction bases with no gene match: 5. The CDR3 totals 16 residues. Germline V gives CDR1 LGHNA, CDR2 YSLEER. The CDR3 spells CASSRRLAGYTDTQYF. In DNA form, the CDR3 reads TGCGCCAGCAGCCGCCGACTAGCGGGGTACACAGATACGCAGTATTTT.

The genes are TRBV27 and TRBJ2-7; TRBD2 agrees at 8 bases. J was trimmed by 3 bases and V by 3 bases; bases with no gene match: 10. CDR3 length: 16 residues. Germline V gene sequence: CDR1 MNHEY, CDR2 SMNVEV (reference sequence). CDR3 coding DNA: TGTGCCAGCAGTTTCCCTCATCCGGGGGGGGGCTACGAGCAGTACTTC. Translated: CASSFPHPGGGYEQYF.

The CDR3 region is CASNKGVGGYTF. CDR3 coding DNA: TGTGCCAGCAATAAGGGGGTGGGCGGCTACACCTTC. J is TRBJ1-2 and V is TRBV9, with a possible D match to TRBD1 (6 bases). This CDR3 spans 12 amino acids. The V gene lost 6 bases and the J gene lost 8 bases, with 14 bases spanning the gap. CDR1 SGDLS and CDR2 YYNGEE come from the germline V gene. Full variable domain (rest looked up from reference TRBV9 and TRBJ1-2): DSGVTQTPKHLITATGQRVTLRCSPRSGDLSVYWYQQSLDQGLQFLIQYYNGEERAKGNILERFSAQQFPDLHSELNLSSLELGDSALYFCASNKGVGGYTFGSGTRLTVV.

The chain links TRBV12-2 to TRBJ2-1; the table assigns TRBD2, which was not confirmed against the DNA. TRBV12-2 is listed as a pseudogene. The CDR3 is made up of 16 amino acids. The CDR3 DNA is TGTGCAAGTCGCTTAGTTACGGGGAGTTTCTACAATGAGCAGTTCTTC. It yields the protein CASRLVTGSFYNEQFF.

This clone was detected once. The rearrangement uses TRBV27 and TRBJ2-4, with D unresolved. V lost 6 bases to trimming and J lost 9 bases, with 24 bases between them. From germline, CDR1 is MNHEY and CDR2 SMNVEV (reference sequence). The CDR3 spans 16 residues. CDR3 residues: CASSRRPVTQQSIQYF. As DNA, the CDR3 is TGTGCCAGCAGCCGTCGCCCGGTGACACAACAAAGCATTCAGTACTTC.

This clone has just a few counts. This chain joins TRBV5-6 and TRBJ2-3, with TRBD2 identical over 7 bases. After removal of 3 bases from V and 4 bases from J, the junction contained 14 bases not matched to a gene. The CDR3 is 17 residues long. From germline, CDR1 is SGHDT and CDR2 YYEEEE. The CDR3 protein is CASSWILAPRGPDTQYF. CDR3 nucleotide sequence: TGTGCCAGCAGCTGGATACTAGCGCCCCGGGGCCCAGATACGCAGTATTTT.

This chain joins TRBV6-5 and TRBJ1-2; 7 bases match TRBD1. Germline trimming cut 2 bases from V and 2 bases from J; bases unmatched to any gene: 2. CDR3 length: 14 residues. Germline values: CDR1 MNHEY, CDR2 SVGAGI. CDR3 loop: CASSYRTGNYGYTF. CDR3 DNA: TGTGCCAGCAGTTACCGGACAGGCAACTATGGCTACACCTTC.

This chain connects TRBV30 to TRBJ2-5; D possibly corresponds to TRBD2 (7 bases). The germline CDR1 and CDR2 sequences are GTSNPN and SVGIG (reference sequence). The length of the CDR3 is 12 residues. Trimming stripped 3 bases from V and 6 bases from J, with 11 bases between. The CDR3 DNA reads TGTGCCTGGAGGGGAGGGGGGAAGACCCAGTACTTC. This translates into CAWRGGGKTQYF.

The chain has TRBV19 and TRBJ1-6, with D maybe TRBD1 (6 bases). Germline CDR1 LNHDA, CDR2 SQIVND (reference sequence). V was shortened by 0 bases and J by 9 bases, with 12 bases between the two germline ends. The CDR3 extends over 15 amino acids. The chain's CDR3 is CASSIEGHQASPLHF. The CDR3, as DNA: TGTGCCAGTAGTATAGAGGGACACCAGGCTTCACCCCTCCACTTT. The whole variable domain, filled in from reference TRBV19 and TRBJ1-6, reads DGGITQSPKYLFRKEGQNVTLSCEQNLNHDAMYWYRQDPGQGLRLIYYSQIVNDFQKGDIAEGYSVSREKKESFPLTVTSAQKNPTAFYLCASSIEGHQASPLHFGNGTRLTVT.

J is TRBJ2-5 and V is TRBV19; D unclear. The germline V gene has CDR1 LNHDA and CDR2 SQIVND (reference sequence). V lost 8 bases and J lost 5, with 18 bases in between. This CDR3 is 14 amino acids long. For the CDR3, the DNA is TGTGCCAGTGCCCACGGCGGCCCCCGGGAGACCCAGTACTTC. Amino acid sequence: CASAHGGPRETQYF.

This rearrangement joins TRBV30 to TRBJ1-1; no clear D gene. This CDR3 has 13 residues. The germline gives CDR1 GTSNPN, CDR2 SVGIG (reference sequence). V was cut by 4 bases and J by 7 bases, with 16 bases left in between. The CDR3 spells CAWTLGVAIEAFF. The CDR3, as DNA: TGTGCCTGGACCCTGGGCGTGGCAATTGAAGCTTTCTTT.

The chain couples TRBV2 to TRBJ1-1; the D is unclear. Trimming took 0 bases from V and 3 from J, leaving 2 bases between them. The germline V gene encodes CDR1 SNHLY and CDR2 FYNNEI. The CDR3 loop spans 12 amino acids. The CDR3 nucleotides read TGTGCCAGCAGTGAAGCATACACTGAAGCTTTCTTT. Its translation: CASSEAYTEAFF.

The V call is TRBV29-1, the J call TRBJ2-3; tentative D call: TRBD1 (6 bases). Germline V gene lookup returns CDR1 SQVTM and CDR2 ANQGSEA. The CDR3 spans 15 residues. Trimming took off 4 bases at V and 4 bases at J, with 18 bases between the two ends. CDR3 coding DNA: TGCAGCGTTGCCACGGGACATGGAGACGCAGATACGCAGTATTTT. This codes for CSVATGHGDADTQYF.

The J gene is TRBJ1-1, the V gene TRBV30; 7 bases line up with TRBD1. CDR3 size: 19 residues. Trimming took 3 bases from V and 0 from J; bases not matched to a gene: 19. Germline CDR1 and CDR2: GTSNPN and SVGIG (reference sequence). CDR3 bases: TGTGCCTGGAGCCCCTCTTTGGTTTCTAGAGGGGGCATGAACACTGAAGCTTTCTTT. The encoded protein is CAWSPSLVSRGGMNTEAFF.

The CDR3 is CASSGTGVSYEQYF. The CDR3, as DNA: TGTGCCAGCAGTGGGACAGGCGTCTCCTACGAGCAGTACTTC. The rearrangement uses TRBV6-5 and TRBJ2-7; 8 bases fit TRBD1. The V gene's germline CDR1 is MNHEY and CDR2 SVGAGI. This CDR3 is built from 14 residues. Trimming took 5 bases from V and 0 from J; bases not matched to a gene: 3.